The 25 T cell receptor beta chains reported below all come from one sample, sequenced in a study of blood T cell repertoires in COVID-19. Clones were read by immunoSEQ multiplex PCR, and TCRdb kept only the in-frame ones, dropping some. Of 250,000 to 400,000 clones in the sample, approximately 90% are singletons; the top ten hold 1.5% to 2%. The sequenced material came from peripheral blood. These receptors all come from a woman aged 30 to 39 with COVID-19, enrolled during active disease.

This chain links TRBV5-6 with TRBJ2-1, with 12 bases that match TRBD2. J lost 9 bases, V lost 0 bases, and 7 bases had no gene match. The CDR3 has 16 amino acids. The germline CDR1 and CDR2 sequences are SGHDT and YYEEEE. The CDR3 loop is CASSLGSSGGAGEQFF. The CDR3 DNA reads as TGTGCCAGCAGCTTGGGCTCTAGCGGGGGGGCAGGTGAGCAGTTCTTC.

The chain joins TRBV4-2 to TRBJ1-2; 7 bases are shared with TRBD1. The V and J ends lost 0 bases and 4 bases, in that order; junction bases with no gene match: 2. The CDR3 totals 14 residues. In germline, CDR1 is LGHNA, CDR2 YNFKEQ. CDR3 amino acids: CASSQEGQRYGYTF. CDR3 in DNA: TGTGCCAGCAGCCAAGAGGGACAGCGCTATGGCTACACCTTC.

The chain has TRBV4-3 and TRBJ2-1; TRBD2 matches 13 bases. V trimming: 6 bases; J trimming: 6 bases; junction bases outside the gene matches: 5. CDR1 LGHNA and CDR2 YSLEER come from the germline V gene. The CDR3 runs 15 residues. CDR3 protein: CASRRTSGGVNEQFF. CDR3 coding DNA: TGCGCCAGCAGGCGGACTAGCGGGGGTGTCAATGAGCAGTTCTTC.

This chain links TRBV6-1 with TRBJ2-5; TRBD1 might be the D (6 bases). Trimming stripped 4 bases from V and 3 bases from J, with 21 bases between. Germline V gene data show CDR1 as MNHNS and CDR2 as SASEGT. The CDR3 loop spans 17 amino acids. For the CDR3, the DNA is TGTGCCAGCAGTGCGGCGTGGGGGCAGCCTATAGAAGAGACCCAGTACTTC. Translated: CASSAAWGQPIEETQYF.

The V gene is TRBV5-1, the J gene TRBJ2-3, with D possibly TRBD2 on 6 matching bases. Germline CDR1 reads SGHRS; CDR2 reads YFSETQ. Trimming removed 1 base at V and 0 bases at J, with 12 bases between. The CDR3 is made up of 16 amino acids. The CDR3 protein is CASSLLGTLSTDTQYF. CDR3 DNA sequence: TGCGCCAGCAGCTTGCTGGGGACTCTAAGCACAGATACGCAGTATTTT.

The V and J genes are TRBV5-1 and TRBJ1-2; D uncertain. Trimming removed 4 bases from V and 6 bases from J, with 13 bases in between. The CDR3 covers 13 residues. Germline V gene sequence: CDR1 SGHRS, CDR2 YFSETQ. The CDR3 nucleotides are TGCGCCAGCAGCGGTTCCAATGCGAATGGCTACACCTTC. Residues: CASSGSNANGYTF.

The genes are TRBV18 and TRBJ1-3, with D perhaps TRBD1 (6 bases). This CDR3 is built from 14 residues. The germline V and J ends were trimmed by 2 bases and 2 bases, with 7 bases remaining between them. Germline V gene lookup returns CDR1 KGHSH and CDR2 LQKENI. The chain's CDR3 is CASSPRDTGNTIYF. In DNA form, the CDR3 reads TGTGCCAGCTCACCAAGGGACACTGGAAACACCATATATTTT.

CDR3 DNA: TGTGCCAGTAGCAAGAGGACAGGCGGGGTAAATGAAGCTTTCTTT. It codes for CASSKRTGGVNEAFF. This chain joins TRBV19 and TRBJ1-1; 7 nucleotides match TRBD1. The germline gives CDR1 LNHDA, CDR2 SQIVND (reference sequence). The length of the CDR3 is 15 residues. V lost 6 bases and J lost 7; bases outside the gene matches: 14.

The rearrangement uses TRBV5-4 and TRBJ2-1; 12 bases agree with TRBD1. Per germline, CDR1 SGHNT and CDR2 YYREEE (reference sequence). This CDR3 is 16 amino acids long. The ends lost 5 bases at V and 4 bases at J; junction bases unmatched: 7. The CDR3 nucleotides read TGTGCCAGCAGACCCCGGGGACAGGGGGCTTACAATGAGCAGTTCTTC. Protein product: CASRPRGQGAYNEQFF.

The chain recombines TRBV19 with TRBJ2-3; D is possibly TRBD1 (5 bases). Germline values: CDR1 LNHDA, CDR2 SQIVND (reference sequence). V was trimmed by 6 bases and J by 0 bases, leaving 10 bases between them. This CDR3 comprises 14 residues. Here the CDR3 reads CASRQGPSTDTQYF. For the CDR3, the DNA is TGTGCCAGTAGGCAGGGTCCTAGCACAGATACGCAGTATTTT. Combining the CDR3 with reference TRBV19 and TRBJ2-3 gives the whole variable domain DGGITQSPKYLFRKEGQNVTLSCEQNLNHDAMYWYRQDPGQGLRLIYYSQIVNDFQKGDIAEGYSVSREKKESFPLTVTSAQKNPTAFYLCASRQGPSTDTQYFGPGTRLTVL.

The chain links TRBV4-3 to TRBJ1-1, with D possibly being TRBD1 (6 bases). CDR3 size: 16 residues. The germline V gene has CDR1 LGHNA and CDR2 YSLEER. Trimming took off 4 bases at V and 0 bases at J, with 15 bases between the two ends. The CDR3 DNA follows: TGCGCCAGCAGCCCCATCGGGGGGGCCCTGAACACTGAAGCTTTCTTT. It yields the protein CASSPIGGALNTEAFF.

The chain employs TRBV6-5 and TRBJ1-2; D possibly corresponds to TRBD1 (5 bases). V was cut by 7 bases and J by 4 bases, with 19 bases left in between. Germline lookup yields CDR1 MNHEY and CDR2 SVGAGI. CDR3 length equals 15 residues. The CDR3 sequence is CASKRRGGRAYGYTF. The DNA for the CDR3 is TGTGCCAGCAAAAGACGGGGGGGTCGGGCCTATGGCTACACCTTC.

The rearrangement joins TRBV2 to TRBJ2-5; TRBD2 might be the D (7 bases). The CDR3 covers 14 residues. Looked up from germline, CDR1 is SNHLY and CDR2 is FYNNEI. Trimming pared 8 bases from V and 2 bases from J, leaving 15 bases between. CDR3 protein: CASGGGGLQETQYF. As DNA, the CDR3 is TGTGCCAGCGGCGGCGGGGGCCTACAAGAGACCCAGTACTTC.

CDR3 region: CASSLGAGHSPLHF. CDR3 nucleotide sequence: TGTGCCAGCAGCTTAGGGGCAGGGCATTCACCCCTCCACTTT. The chain combines TRBV7-2 with TRBJ1-6, with a weak D call TRBD1 (5 bases). Trimming pared 1 base from V and 8 bases from J, leaving 9 bases between. There are 14 residues in the CDR3. Germline-derived CDR1 and CDR2 are SGHTA and FQGNSA. Variable domain in full (rest from reference TRBV7-2 and TRBJ1-6): GAGVSQSPSNKVTEKGKDVELRCDPISGHTALYWYRQSLGQGLEFLIYFQGNSAPDKSGLPSDRFSAERTGGSVSTLTIQRTQQEDSAVYLCASSLGAGHSPLHFGNGTRLTVT.

This clone was observed once. The chain joins TRBV30 to TRBJ2-7, with a possible D match to TRBD2 (7 bases). Germline CDR1 is GTSNPN and CDR2 is SVGIG (reference sequence). This CDR3 spans 13 amino acids. With 3 bases removed from V and 1 base from J, the gap between germline ends came to 10 bases. CDR3 protein: CAWSGGRSYEQYF. Written as DNA, the CDR3 is TGTGCCTGGAGCGGGGGGCGGTCCTACGAGCAGTACTTC.

CDR3 sequence (DNA): TGTGCCAGCAGCCCGCCGGGGGTCAGAGACATTCAGTACTTC. This sequence encodes CASSPPGVRDIQYF. The V call is TRBV7-2, the J call TRBJ2-4; the D gene is possibly TRBD2 (6 bases). The germline CDR1 and CDR2 sequences are SGHTA and FQGNSA. The V end was cut by 5 bases, the J end by 8 bases, with 16 bases between. The CDR3 is 14 residues long. Filled out from reference TRBV7-2 and TRBJ2-4, the complete variable domain reads GAGVSQSPSNKVTEKGKDVELRCDPISGHTALYWYRQSLGQGLEFLIYFQGNSAPDKSGLPSDRFSAERTGGSVSTLTIQRTQQEDSAVYLCASSPPGVRDIQYFGAGTRLSVL.

The genes are TRBV7-2 and TRBJ1-5; 7 bases fit TRBD1. CDR3 length equals 14 residues. Germline trimming cut 8 bases from V and 0 bases from J; bases unmatched to any gene: 4. Germline loops: CDR1 SGHTA, CDR2 FQGNSA. The CDR3 sequence: CASGWDSSNQPQHF. CDR3 coding DNA: TGTGCCAGCGGTTGGGACAGTAGCAATCAGCCCCAGCATTTT.

This chain links TRBV6-5 with TRBJ1-2; TRBD1 agrees at 8 bases. CDR1 and CDR2 (germline): MNHEY, SVGAGI. The CDR3 has 12 amino acids. The J segment lost 7 bases and the V segment lost 5 bases, leaving 3 bases of the junction unmatched. CDR3 protein: CASSQGAFGYTF. The CDR3 DNA reads TGTGCCAGCAGTCAGGGGGCATTTGGCTACACCTTC.

V usage is TRBV24-1 and J usage is TRBJ2-1; possible D gene TRBD1, 5 bases. In germline, CDR1 is KGHDR, CDR2 SFDVKD. This CDR3 contains 16 residues. V was pared by 3 bases and J by 6 bases, with 17 bases between. CDR3 nucleotide sequence: TGTGCCACCAGTGATCGGTCCAGGGATCGTTTCAATGAGCAGTTCTTC. Amino acids: CATSDRSRDRFNEQFF.

J is TRBJ1-1 and V is TRBV6-6; tentatively, D is TRBD1 (5 bases). This CDR3 comprises 14 residues. Germline V gene lookup returns CDR1 MNHNY and CDR2 SVGAGI (reference sequence). Trimming shortened V by 2 bases and J by 4 bases, and 11 bases separated the two germline ends. The CDR3 spells CASSYGGEGTEAFF. CDR3 nucleotide sequence: TGTGCCAGCAGTTACGGAGGGGAGGGCACTGAAGCTTTCTTT.

The V gene is TRBV24-1, the J gene TRBJ2-2; the match to TRBD1 covers 7 bases. Germline V gives CDR1 KGHDR, CDR2 SFDVKD. The J segment lost 4 bases and the V segment lost 4 bases, leaving 8 bases of the junction unmatched. There are 16 residues in the CDR3. The CDR3 is CATSDLDRESTGELFF. The CDR3 DNA sequence: TGTGCCACCAGTGACCTTGACAGGGAGAGCACCGGGGAGCTGTTTTTT.

The chain employs TRBV19 and TRBJ2-5; TRBD1 agrees at 7 bases. The V segment lost 5 bases and the J segment 1 base; nucleotides outside the gene matches: 4. Germline loops: CDR1 LNHDA, CDR2 SQIVND (reference sequence). The CDR3 is made up of 14 amino acids. CDR3 sequence: CASSSRQGQETQYF. The CDR3 DNA is TGTGCCAGTAGTTCACGACAGGGCCAAGAGACCCAGTACTTC.

The V and J genes are TRBV18 and TRBJ2-1; D is possibly TRBD2 (6 bases). Trimming took 9 bases from V and 10 from J, leaving 10 bases between them. In germline, CDR1 is KGHSH, CDR2 LQKENI. This CDR3 is built from 10 residues. This CDR3 is CASAGPEQFF. CDR3 bases: TGTGCCAGTGCGGGGCCGGAGCAGTTCTTC. Drawing the rest from reference TRBV18 and TRBJ2-1, the complete variable domain is NAGVMQNPRHLVRRRGQEARLRCSPMKGHSHVYWYRQLPEEGLKFMVYLQKENIIDESGMPKERFSAEFPKEGPSILRIQQVVRGDSAAYFCASAGPEQFFGPGTRLTVL.

The chain carries TRBV5-5 and TRBJ1-4; the D is unclear. Germline V gene sequence: CDR1 SGHKS, CDR2 YYEKEE (reference sequence). The CDR3 is made up of 13 amino acids. V gave up 5 bases and J gave up 14 bases, with 19 bases separating them. CDR3 nucleotide sequence: TGTGCCAGCAGTTCACTTACACTATCGCGGCTGTTTTTT. As protein: CASSSLTLSRLFF.

The rearrangement joins TRBV5-1 to TRBJ2-2; D perhaps matches TRBD2 (6 bases). V lost 10 bases, J lost 0 bases, and 16 bases lay in between. From germline, CDR1 is SGHRS and CDR2 YFSETQ. The CDR3 extends over 15 amino acids. DNA of the CDR3: TGCGCCCCGGGAGTCCCAGGGCCGAACACCGGGGAGCTGTTTTTT. The encoded protein is CAPGVPGPNTGELFF.